Included here is one T cell receptor beta chain sequence, with context. This entry belongs to a study of CD39 and CD103 CD8 tumor-infiltrating T cells. CDR3 size: 16 residues. Germline V gene data show CDR1 as SGHAT and CDR2 as FQNNGV. Trimming took 5 bases from V and 0 from J, leaving 14 bases between them. TCRdb's table, derived via immunoSEQ multiplex PCR, lists solely in-frame clones and lacks some. The table shows about 4,600 clones, with 72% occurring only once. V gene TRBV11-2 combines with J gene TRBJ2-1; D uncertain. Specimen: CD8+ T cells sorted from blood. As for subset: total memory CD8 T cells (CD45RA-CCR7+/-) from blood or uninvolved lymph node. This clonotype originated in a human donor with head and neck squamous cell carcinoma. This chain's CDR3 is CASSPGRVSSYNEQFF. As DNA, the CDR3 is TGTGCCAGCAGCCCCGGTCGGGTCAGCTCCTACAATGAGCAGTTCTTC. Variable domain in full (rest from reference TRBV11-2 and TRBJ2-1): EAGVAQSPRYKIIEKRQSVAFWCNPISGHATLYWYQQILGQGPKLLIQFQNNGVVDDSQLPKDRFSAERLKGVDSTLKIQPAKLEDSAVYLCASSPGRVSSYNEQFFGPGTRLTVL.